The clone carrying this T cell receptor beta chain has a single count. As yet, its antigen is unknown. The data were obtained in a study of cytomegalovirus exposure and HLA in healthy donors. General study points: In a later analysis, at a false discovery rate of 0.05, 16,951 TCR beta sequences matched HLA alleles.

From germline, CDR1 is KGHSH and CDR2 LQKENI. With 2 bases removed from V and 4 bases from J, the gap between germline ends came to 23 bases. The CDR3 is 18 residues long. The PCR used 60 Vbeta and 13 Jbeta primers. The table came from immunoSEQ multiplex PCR; TCRdb's copy has only in-frame clones and leaves some out. This table holds approximately 170,000 clones, about 80% found once. The sample taken for sequencing was PBMCs. This sequence originates from a woman between 50 and 59 years old in good health and CMV-seronegative. The V gene is TRBV18, the J gene TRBJ2-5, with D perhaps matching TRBD1 (5 bases). The CDR3 protein is CASSPGPGQGRIRETQYF. In DNA form, the CDR3 reads TGTGCCAGCTCACCAGGCCCGGGCCAGGGCCGGATACGAGAGACCCAGTACTTC.